This TCR beta chain was observed in a study of identical twins. TCRdb re-derived calls from the 5' RACE reads in MiXCR, one entry per CDR3 protein. In the table there are fewer than 250,000 distinct CDR3 sequences, over 8% of which are singletons. From germline, CDR1 is LNHNV and CDR2 YYDKDF (reference sequence). The germline V and J ends were trimmed by 4 bases and 7 bases, with 5 bases remaining between them. This CDR3 spans 11 amino acids. Specimen: memory (CD45RO+) T cells sorted from blood. The receptor was isolated from a woman aged 18 to 35 in good health. The chain carries TRBV15 and TRBJ2-1; D remains unclear. The CDR3 DNA follows: TGTGCCACCAGCAATCGGAATGAGCAGTTCTTC. Residues: CATSNRNEQFF.